The present TCR beta chain was sequenced within a study of CD8+ T cells in alopecia areata (dated by TCRdb to the late 2010s). Context from the whole study: The treated patients, all with moderate-to-severe alopecia areata, were enrolled in an open-label pilot trial of oral tofacitinib given at 5 to 10 mg twice daily. High-throughput TCRbeta sequencing was used to examine T cell clonal expansion in alopecia areata in both the C3H/HeJ mouse model and human patients. For the treated patients, the SALT score, which quantifies what percentage of scalp surface area is affected, served as the measure of disease severity. RNA was extracted with the PAXgene miRNA kit for fixed scalp, the miRNeasy kit for PBMCs, and the RNeasy kit for mouse skin. On the human side, TCRbeta sequencing was run on scalp tissue and on sorted CD4+ and CD8+ peripheral blood T cells from healthy controls and from alopecia areata patients with either patchy or totalis/universalis disease. Biopsies were taken from tofacitinib-treated patients at baseline and again at 4 and 24 weeks into treatment, and several of those patients also had a later scalp biopsy. Amplification of TCRbeta CDR3 regions was done by immunoSEQ multiplex PCR using 35 Vbeta forward primers and 13 Jbeta reverse primers. Scalp clonality was compared across normal scalp (n=4), patchy alopecia areata scalp (n=8), and alopecia totalis/universalis scalp (n=8). Patients stayed on tofacitinib for 6 to 18 months and then had 6 months of follow-up off drug so that delayed response and recurrence could be assessed.

Including the terminal cysteine and phenylalanine, the CDR3 comprises 15 residues. Just the 45-base CDR3 DNA is kept, in frame starting at base 1. Sequences LGHNA (CDR1) and YNFKEQ (CDR2) are obtained from the germline V gene. Trimming takes 0 bases from V and 2 bases from J, and the germline ends sit 10 bases apart. The library was prepared using the immunoSEQ multiplex PCR assay. RNA was extracted from all samples and reverse transcribed into cDNA, which served as template for TCR sequencing. First-strand cDNA was synthesized using SuperScript III with a 2:1 mix of oligo-dT and random hexamers. A synthetic immune receptor repertoire was used to measure amplification bias, and any remaining bias was corrected computationally. The authors' pipeline ran thus. Raw reads were preprocessed to remove errors, and CDR3 was defined by IMGT conventions from the conserved cysteine to phenylalanine. Clonality was calculated as 1 minus Shannon entropy normalized by log2 of the number of productive unique TCRs. CD4 or CD8 identity of scalp clones was inferred by cross-referencing scalp TCRbeta sequences with sorted blood CD4 and CD8 repertoires. The source is immuneACCESS, and TCRdb retained only in-frame sequences with V and J called. Part of the clones is not carried over; for the studies checked, unresolved V genes explain less than half of this, and the remainder is unexplained. That table furnishes V, J and clone size, whereas the DNA furnished D and trimming. Across this sample there are some 170,000 clones, with 58% seen only once. The ten biggest clones cover 16% of the sample.

The treatment or condition label here, explained by the study, means: oral pan-JAK inhibitor, 5-10 mg twice daily. Peripheral blood and lesional scalp punch biopsies were obtained from patients with alopecia areata. PBMCs were separated by density centrifugation and stained for CD3, CD4 and CD8, after which CD4+ and CD8+ T cells were sorted on a FACSAria. Points the paper makes about the study in general: Shared TCR sequences between patients were less evident than in mice, which may be partly attributable to HLA diversity in the patient population. Tofacitinib significantly lowered scalp clonality and the number of expanded CD8+ clones among the top 100 scalp clones. Many expanded lesional clones were found to persist in scalp and blood during tofacitinib treatment, and relapse after treatment cessation may be partly explained by this persistence. Unlike mouse skin, where gammadelta T cells dominate, normal human skin contains resident alphabeta T cells that get sequenced too, which complicates analysis of the scalp TCR repertoire. Compared with normal scalp, lesional scalp, particularly in alopecia totalis/universalis, had higher clonality and more expanded CD8+ clones, which suggests antigenic drive. Because the treated cohort was small and had only one nonresponder, larger studies are needed to examine links between baseline CD8+ expansion and response.

Notes on this clone: It has no known antigen specificity. Per-base quality was not reported, and no clone a single base away is much larger than it.

This TCR derives from a human donor with alopecia areata. The sequences come from CD4+ T cells sorted from blood, collected at approximately week 60, from a patient treated with tofacitinib. This receptor chain uses TRBV4-2 and TRBJ2-5, with the D gene not confidently named. The nucleotides read TGTGCCAGCAGCCAAGATCCTGGGGAACAAGAGACCCAGTACTTC. Protein translation: CASSQDPGEQETQYF.